A single T cell receptor (beta chain) is shown here with its context. The sample is drawn from a study of blood T cell repertoires in COVID-19. As for the study in general: T cells, B-cell-depleted T cells, or PBMCs supplied cDNA or gDNA.

Produced via immunoSEQ multiplex PCR; TCRdb's table is partial and in-frame only. The sample shows about 300,000 clones, 86% of them seen only once. CDR1 is LGHDT, CDR2 YNNKEL, per germline (reference sequence). This CDR3 is 16 amino acids long. Unmatched junction bases numbered 6, after V lost 3 bases and J lost 1 base. This rearrangement joins TRBV3-1 (or the pseudogene TRBV3-2) to TRBJ2-7; 10 bases line up with TRBD1. Input material: peripheral blood. The receptor comes from a woman aged 50 to 65 with acute or convalescent COVID-19. The CDR3 DNA reads as TGTGCCAGCAGCCACCATAGGGGACAGGGGTCCTACGAGCAGTACTTC. The encoded protein is CASSHHRGQGSYEQYF.